The rows below give T cell receptor beta chains drawn from one sample of a study of T cell responses to AZD1222 COVID-19 vaccine. Repertoires were generated with immunoSEQ multiplex PCR, while TCRdb's copy carries only in-frame clones and drops some. The data contain tens of thousands of clones, approximately 85% of them singletons. Sequencing was performed on peripheral blood, taken 28 days after the second AZD1222 dose. Receptors originate from an adult who received the AZD1222 COVID-19 vaccine. Each CDR3 is given with its conserved first and last residue. D genes are given only for firm matches. A clone size is listed for some rows: how often the clone was seen (once, few, many), or a class if it is expanded.

abundance,v_gene,d_gene,j_gene,CDR3nt,CDR3aa
-,TRBV6-5,TRBD1,TRBJ2-3,TGTGCCTGCAGGGACAGTAACACAGATACGCAGTATTTT,CACRDSNTDTQYF
-,TRBV7-2,-,TRBJ1-6,TGTGCCAGCGCCCACCGCGACAGGACTTCACCCCTCCACTTT,CASAHRDRTSPLHF
-,TRBV11-3,-,TRBJ2-5,TGTGCCAGCAGCCGTGCTTGGACGCAAACCGAAGGGACCCAGTACTTC,CASSRAWTQTEGTQYF
-,TRBV20-1,-,TRBJ1-1,TGCAGTGCTAGCAGGGAACGTGAAGCTTTCTTT,CSASREREAFF
-,TRBV6-6,TRBD1,TRBJ1-2,TGTGCCAGCAGTTACCGGGGACAGGGGGTAGGGGGCTACACCTTC,CASSYRGQGVGGYTF
medium-sized,TRBV11-3,-,TRBJ1-1,TGTGCCAGCAGCCCCCATCCCGGCACTGAAGCTTTCTTT,CASSPHPGTEAFF
-,TRBV4-3,-,TRBJ1-4,TGCGCCAGCAGCCAAGGTTTCGGGAATCGACTGTTTTTT,CASSQGFGNRLFF
-,TRBV7-8,-,TRBJ2-7,TGTGCCAGCAGCTTAGTTCCGCCAGGGGGGAGCAGGGCTCCCTACGAGCAGTACTTC,CASSLVPPGGSRAPYEQYF
once,TRBV7-8,-,TRBJ1-1,TGTGCCAGAACGTACAGCGGATTCCCCGTAGAGAGGGTGGACACTGAAGCTTTCTTT,CARTYSGFPVERVDTEAFF
few,TRBV20-1,TRBD1,TRBJ1-2,TGCAGTGCTAGTTCCCAGGGGGCGGAGTATGGCTACACCTTC,CSASSQGAEYGYTF
-,TRBV15,-,TRBJ2-3,TGTGCCACCAGCAGAGGGACCGGGACTAGCACAGATACGCAGTATTTT,CATSRGTGTSTDTQYF
-,TRBV7-8,-,TRBJ2-5,TGTGCCAGCAGCCCGGGGGCAGGCCAAATTAAAGAGACCCAGTACTTC,CASSPGAGQIKETQYF
-,TRBV7-2,TRBD2,TRBJ2-1,TGTGCCAGCAGCCAGACCGGGACTAGCGGGGAAATGTTCTTC,CASSQTGTSGEMFF
-,TRBV6-5,-,TRBJ1-2,TGTGCCAGCAGTTACGGGGTCGCCAACTATGGCTACACCTTC,CASSYGVANYGYTF
few,TRBV29-1,-,TRBJ1-2,TGCAGCGTTGGTGAAGGGGGTTACTATGGCTACACCTTC,CSVGEGGYYGYTF
-,TRBV6-6,-,TRBJ1-2,TGTGCCAGCAGGACTGATTCTGGGTACTATGGCTACACCTTC,CASRTDSGYYGYTF
-,TRBV6-1,-,TRBJ1-5,TGTGCCAGCAGTGAAAACCGAGGCACCGGGCAGCCCCAGCATTTT,CASSENRGTGQPQHF
-,TRBV6-2/TRBV6-3,TRBD1,TRBJ1-1,TGTGCCAGCAGCGACCGGACAGGGAGCACTGAAGCTTTCTTT,CASSDRTGSTEAFF
-,TRBV5-3,TRBD1,TRBJ2-7,TGTGCCAGAAGCGGGACAGGTAGGGCCTACGAGCAGTACTTC,CARSGTGRAYEQYF
-,TRBV5-1,-,TRBJ1-6,TGCGCCAGCAGCTGGGGGACACCTAATTCACCCCTCCACTTT,CASSWGTPNSPLHF
-,TRBV7-2,TRBD2,TRBJ2-5,TGTGCCAGCAGCTTGTCGAGCCTCGGGAGGGAGACCCAGTACTTC,CASSLSSLGRETQYF
-,TRBV13,TRBD2,TRBJ2-1,TGTGCCAGCAGCTCCCTTAGCGGGATTGGAATCGATGAGCAGTTCTTC,CASSSLSGIGIDEQFF
-,TRBV5-6,TRBD2,TRBJ2-1,TGTGCCAGCAGCTTGCTCGGGACTAGCGGGAGGCGAGATGAGCAGTTCTTC,CASSLLGTSGRRDEQFF
few,TRBV6-1,TRBD1,TRBJ1-1,TGTGCCAGCAGTGACCGACAGGGGAAAGACACTGAAGCTTTCTTT,CASSDRQGKDTEAFF
once,TRBV7-2,-,TRBJ2-7,TGTGCCAGCAGCTCCAGACCGGGACCCCCAGCCCACGAGCAGTACTTC,CASSSRPGPPAHEQYF
-,TRBV27,-,TRBJ1-1,TGTGCCAGCAGTTTATCGAGAGTGGGGCGGGCTGAAGCTTTCTTT,CASSLSRVGRAEAFF
once,TRBV19,-,TRBJ1-1,TGTGCCAGTAGTAGCATGGGGCGCCGGGACACTGAAGCTTTCTTT,CASSSMGRRDTEAFF
-,TRBV11-3,-,TRBJ1-6,TGTGCCAGCAGCTCAGCGGGGGGCGTGGAACCCCTCCACTTT,CASSSAGGVEPLHF
-,TRBV28,-,TRBJ1-2,TGTGCCAGCAGTTTCCCCCTCCATACAGCTAACTATGGCTACACCTTC,CASSFPLHTANYGYTF
-,TRBV5-1,-,TRBJ2-3,TGCGCCAGCAGCAGTTGGGCAGGGGTCGCAGATACGCAGTATTTT,CASSSWAGVADTQYF
-,TRBV9,TRBD2,TRBJ2-2,TGTGCCAGCAGCGTAAGGGGGACTAGCGGGATCACCGGGGAGCTGTTTTTT,CASSVRGTSGITGELFF
-,TRBV5-8,-,TRBJ1-6,TGTGCCAGCAAAATCAATACCGGACCAGGGAATTCACCCCTCCACTTT,CASKINTGPGNSPLHF
once,TRBV19,-,TRBJ2-7,TGTGCCAGTAGTACCCACTTAGGGACTGAGTCCTACGAGCAGTACTTC,CASSTHLGTESYEQYF
-,TRBV7-8,-,TRBJ2-2,TGTGCCAGCAGCTTAGCGACGGCCGACGGGGAGCTGTTTTTT,CASSLATADGELFF
-,TRBV9,TRBD1,TRBJ2-5,TGTGCCAGCAGCGCAACCGGGACAGGGGTTTCGCAAGAGACCCAGTACTTC,CASSATGTGVSQETQYF
-,TRBV3-1/TRBV3-2,-,TRBJ2-7,TGTGCCAGCAGCCTTTTCGGCGGGGACGAGCAGTACTTC,CASSLFGGDEQYF
-,TRBV29-1,TRBD1,TRBJ1-6,TGCAGCGTGGGGACAGGGGGAAATTCACCCCTCCACTTT,CSVGTGGNSPLHF
-,TRBV5-6,TRBD1,TRBJ1-5,TGTGCCAGCAGCAGGCGACAGGGGGTGCATCAGCCCCAGCATTTT,CASSRRQGVHQPQHF
once,TRBV25-1,TRBD1,TRBJ1-1,TGTGCCAGCAGTAGACAGGGGAAGGACACTGAAGCTTTCTTT,CASSRQGKDTEAFF
once,TRBV7-8,-,TRBJ1-5,TGTGCCAGCGGTAGCAATCAGCCCCAGCATTTT,CASGSNQPQHF
once,TRBV9,TRBD1,TRBJ2-7,TGTGCCAGCAGCGTAGGGACAGGGGCCTTGACCCCCTACGAGCAGTACTTC,CASSVGTGALTPYEQYF
many,TRBV28,-,TRBJ1-1,TGTGCCAGCAGTTCCGTGGGCACTGAAGCTTTCTTT,CASSSVGTEAFF
-,TRBV11-3,-,TRBJ2-1,TGTGCCAGCAGCCCCTATTTTCAGCACAATGAGCAGTTCTTC,CASSPYFQHNEQFF
-,TRBV7-9,TRBD2,TRBJ2-1,TGTGCCAGCAGCTCCCAAGCGGGGGGGAGCTCCTACAATGAGCAGTTCTTC,CASSSQAGGSSYNEQFF
-,TRBV3-1/TRBV3-2,TRBD2,TRBJ2-3,TGTGCCAGCAGCCCACCTAGCGGGTCCCCCACAGATACGCAGTATTTT,CASSPPSGSPTDTQYF
once,TRBV28,-,TRBJ1-1,TGTGCCAGCACCCCCCTCGGCTACTATGGCACTGAAGCTTTCTTT,CASTPLGYYGTEAFF
-,TRBV11-2,TRBD2,TRBJ2-7,TGTGCCAGCAGCCGACTAGCGATGTTGGGCGAGCAGTACTTC,CASSRLAMLGEQYF
-,TRBV16,TRBD2,TRBJ2-1,TGTGCCAGCAGCCCGACTAGCGGGAAAAATGAGCAGTTCTTC,CASSPTSGKNEQFF
-,TRBV13,TRBD2,TRBJ2-3,TGTGCCAGCAGCTTAGGCTCTCTAGCGGGAGGGGATACGCAGTATTTT,CASSLGSLAGGDTQYF
-,TRBV30,-,TRBJ1-2,TGTGCCTGGAGTGTAGAAGGGCCAGGGGGCTACACCTTC,CAWSVEGPGGYTF
-,TRBV5-6,TRBD1,TRBJ1-3,TGTGCCAGCAGCCACGGACAGGGATCGAACTCTGGAAACACCATATATTTT,CASSHGQGSNSGNTIYF
-,TRBV7-8,-,TRBJ2-2,TGTGCCAGCAGCTTAGCTGGGGGTGCCGGGGAGCTGTTTTTT,CASSLAGGAGELFF
medium-sized,TRBV6-5,-,TRBJ2-3,TGTGCCAGCAGTTACTCTGAAGGCCGAAGCACAGATACGCAGTATTTT,CASSYSEGRSTDTQYF
-,TRBV7-7,-,TRBJ2-3,TGTGCCAGCAGCTTAGGGGGGGGCGGCACAGATACGCAGTATTTT,CASSLGGGGTDTQYF
-,TRBV6-4,-,TRBJ1-5,TGTGCCAGCAGTGAAGGGACGCTATTAGGGGCTAATCAGCCCCAGCATTTT,CASSEGTLLGANQPQHF
-,TRBV11-3,TRBD1,TRBJ1-1,TGTGCCAGCAGCTTAGGACAGGGAGAGTACACTGAAGCTTTCTTT,CASSLGQGEYTEAFF
-,TRBV3-1/TRBV3-2,-,TRBJ1-2,TGTGCCAGCAGCCAAGAACCCGCCGGTCAATATGGCTACACCTTC,CASSQEPAGQYGYTF
-,TRBV2,TRBD1,TRBJ1-1,TGTGCCAGCAGGGGACAGGGCTTCCCTGAAGCTTTCTTT,CASRGQGFPEAFF
-,TRBV5-1,-,TRBJ1-1,TGCGCCAGCAGCTTGATGGGGGTCGGGGCTGAAGCTTTCTTT,CASSLMGVGAEAFF